This T cell receptor (beta chain) comes out of a study of spatial heterogeneity in lung cancer. Overall study: Detection consistently captured more beta-chain sequences than alpha-chain sequences. Within raw reads, each unique TCR and UMI combination appeared on average more than ten times.

This CDR3 region has 17 residues. The junction had 14 bases not matched to a gene; V was cut back by 9 bases and J by 2 bases. Germline values: CDR1 PRHDT, CDR2 FYEKMQ (reference sequence). This clonotype was seen only a few times. This beta chain is an unintended read in a library built for alpha chains; its size means little. The time point: sample taken at primary tumor resection. Unsorted whole RNA samples from tumor, nontumor lung or frozen PBMC were sequenced. Individually, TCR cDNA molecules were each labelled with a unique molecular identifier. TCRdb reprocessed the 5' RACE reads with MiXCR, giving one entry per CDR3 protein. The data hold around 6,000 distinct CDR3 sequences, with 12% observed a single time.

Sequencing was performed on lung tissue, taken at surgery. The TCR was taken from a human donor with early-stage non-small cell lung cancer. The V gene is TRBV13, the J gene TRBJ2-1; 9 bases match TRBD1. The CDR3, as DNA: TGTGCCAGTGAGGGGACAGGGTTGCGGGGAACCTACAATGAGCAGTTCTTC. Residues: CASEGTGLRGTYNEQFF. Supplemented by reference TRBV13 and TRBJ2-1, the full variable domain reads AAGVIQSPRHLIKEKRETATLKCYPIPRHDTVYWYQQGPGQDPQFLISFYEKMQSDKGSIPDRFSAQQFSDYHSELNMSSLELGDSALYFCASEGTGLRGTYNEQFFGPGTRLTVL.